This entry concerns a single T cell receptor (beta chain). No antigen is known for it. Method: immunoSEQ multiplex PCR; TCRdb's copy keeps in-frame clones and lacks some. The sample carries tens of thousands of clones, more than 65% recorded once. The sample is drawn from a study of CD4 T cells in relation to SARS-CoV-2 and coronaviruses. Study in general: After roughly ten days of antigen culture, PBMC TCR beta CDR3s were sequenced.

CD4+ T cells from unexposed donors were obtained before the COVID-19 pandemic (2011-2018). After about 10 days of culture, CD4+ T cells were isolated. As cell numbers allowed, unexposed-donor CD4+ T cells faced SARS-CoV-2 S/N and four cold-coronavirus spikes. CDR3 length equals 16 residues. Germline-derived CDR1 and CDR2 are MNHEY and SMNVEV (reference sequence). Unmatched junction bases numbered 6, after V lost 6 bases and J lost 0 bases. V is TRBV27 and J is TRBJ2-3; 10 nucleotides line up with TRBD2. This sequence was found in a human donor in good health. The sequenced sample consisted of CD4+ T cells from PBMCs, cultured in vitro. Written as DNA, the CDR3 is TGTGCCAGCAGGCCCACTAGCGGGGCTAGCACAGATACGCAGTATTTT. This translates into CASRPTSGASTDTQYF.